This T cell receptor (beta chain) comes out of a study of blood T cell repertoires in COVID-19. Study information: Acute-phase and convalescent COVID-19 samples originated in the United States, Italy and Spain. PBMCs, B-cell-depleted T cells, or T cells provided the cDNA or gDNA that made up the material.

Authors' processing steps: Cell counts per sample came from amplifying reference gene primers. The method was immunoSEQ multiplex PCR; TCRdb's version includes in-frame clones alone and lacks a portion of them. The DNA gave D and trimming, while V, J and clone size come from that table. This sample has hundreds of thousands of clones, with under 85% found just once. The CDR3 is made up of 16 amino acids. V lost 1 base and J 3 bases, leaving 14 bases between the germline ends. CDR1 and CDR2 (germline): SGHAT, FQNNGV. The sample was peripheral blood. This rearrangement joins TRBV11-2 to TRBJ2-3; TRBD1 might be the D (6 bases). This clonotype originated in a woman between 40 and 55 years old with active or convalescent COVID-19. CDR3 sequence reads: CASSLGNRAGTDTQYF. The CDR3 coding sequence is TGTGCCAGCAGCTTAGGTAACAGGGCTGGAACAGATACGCAGTATTTT. Combining the CDR3 with reference TRBV11-2 and TRBJ2-3 gives the whole variable domain EAGVAQSPRYKIIEKRQSVAFWCNPISGHATLYWYQQILGQGPKLLIQFQNNGVVDDSQLPKDRFSAERLKGVDSTLKIQPAKLEDSAVYLCASSLGNRAGTDTQYFGPGTRLTVL.